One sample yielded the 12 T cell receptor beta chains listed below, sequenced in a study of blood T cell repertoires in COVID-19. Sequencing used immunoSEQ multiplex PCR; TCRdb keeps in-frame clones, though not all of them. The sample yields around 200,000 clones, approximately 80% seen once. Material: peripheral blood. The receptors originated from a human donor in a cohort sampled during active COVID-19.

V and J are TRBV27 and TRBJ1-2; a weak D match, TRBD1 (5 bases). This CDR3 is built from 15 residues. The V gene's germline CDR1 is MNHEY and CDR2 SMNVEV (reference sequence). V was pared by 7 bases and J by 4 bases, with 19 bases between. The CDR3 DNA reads TGTGCCAGCACCTGGCGGGGGGGGAGTGGCTATGGCTACACCTTC. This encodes CASTWRGGSGYGYTF.

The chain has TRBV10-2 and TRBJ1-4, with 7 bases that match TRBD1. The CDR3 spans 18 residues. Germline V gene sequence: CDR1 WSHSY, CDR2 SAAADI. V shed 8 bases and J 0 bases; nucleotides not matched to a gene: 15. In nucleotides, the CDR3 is TGCGCCAGCCGGCTAACCATGACAGGGCGAGCAACTAATGAAAAACTGTTTTTT. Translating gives CASRLTMTGRATNEKLFF.

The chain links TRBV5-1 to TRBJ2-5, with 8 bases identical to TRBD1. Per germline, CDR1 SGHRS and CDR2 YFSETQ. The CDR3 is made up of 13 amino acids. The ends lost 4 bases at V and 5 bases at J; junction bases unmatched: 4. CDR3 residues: CASSLQGEETQYF. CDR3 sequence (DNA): TGCGCCAGCAGCCTACAGGGGGAGGAGACCCAGTACTTC.

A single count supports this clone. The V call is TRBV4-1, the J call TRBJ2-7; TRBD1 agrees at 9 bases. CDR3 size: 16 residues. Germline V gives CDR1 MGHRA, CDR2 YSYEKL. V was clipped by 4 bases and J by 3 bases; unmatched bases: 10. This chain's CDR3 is CASSPTVRDRDYEQYF. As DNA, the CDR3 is TGCGCCAGCAGCCCCACTGTCCGGGACAGGGACTACGAGCAGTACTTC.

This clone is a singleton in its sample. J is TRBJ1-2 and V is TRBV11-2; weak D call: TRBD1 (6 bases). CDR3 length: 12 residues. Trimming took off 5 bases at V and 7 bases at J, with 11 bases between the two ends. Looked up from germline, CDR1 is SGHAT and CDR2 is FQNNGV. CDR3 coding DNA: TGTGCCAGCAGCCCGGACAGCTTTGGCTACACCTTC. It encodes CASSPDSFGYTF.

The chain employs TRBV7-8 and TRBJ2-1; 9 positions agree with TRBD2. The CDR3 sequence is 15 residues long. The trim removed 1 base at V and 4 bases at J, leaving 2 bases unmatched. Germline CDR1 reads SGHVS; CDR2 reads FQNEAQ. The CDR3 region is CASSLGGGAYNEQFF. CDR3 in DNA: TGTGCCAGCAGCTTAGGCGGGGGGGCTTACAATGAGCAGTTCTTC.

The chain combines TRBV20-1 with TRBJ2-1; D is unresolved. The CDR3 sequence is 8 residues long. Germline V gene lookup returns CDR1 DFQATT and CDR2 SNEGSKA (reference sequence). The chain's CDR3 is CRFDEQFF. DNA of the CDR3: TGCAGATTCGATGAGCAGTTCTTC.

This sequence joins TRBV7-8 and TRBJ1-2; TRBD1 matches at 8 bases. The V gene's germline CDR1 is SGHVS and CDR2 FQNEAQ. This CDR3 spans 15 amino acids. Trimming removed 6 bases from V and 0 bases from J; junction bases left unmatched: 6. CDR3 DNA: TGTGCCAGCAGTTTCGGACAGGGAGCTAACTATGGCTACACCTTC. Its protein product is CASSFGQGANYGYTF. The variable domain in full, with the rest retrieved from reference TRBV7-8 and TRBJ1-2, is GAGVSQSPRYKVAKRGQDVALRCDPISGHVSLFWYQQALGQGPEFLTYFQNEAQLDKSGLPSDRFFAERPEGSVSTLKIQRTQQEDSAVYLCASSFGQGANYGYTFGSGTRLTVV.

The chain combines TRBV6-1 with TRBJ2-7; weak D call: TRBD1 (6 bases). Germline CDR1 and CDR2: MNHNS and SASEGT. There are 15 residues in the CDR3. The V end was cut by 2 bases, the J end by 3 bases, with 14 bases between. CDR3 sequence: CASSELSLRGYEQYF. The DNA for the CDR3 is TGTGCCAGCAGTGAATTATCCCTCAGGGGCTACGAGCAGTACTTC.

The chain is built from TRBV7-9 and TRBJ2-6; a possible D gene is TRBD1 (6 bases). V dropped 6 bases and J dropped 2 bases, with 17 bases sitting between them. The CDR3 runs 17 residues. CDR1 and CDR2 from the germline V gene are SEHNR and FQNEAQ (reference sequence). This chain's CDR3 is CASSTITGLAGANVLTF. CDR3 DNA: TGTGCCAGCAGTACAATCACAGGGTTGGCTGGGGCCAACGTCCTGACTTTC.

In DNA form, the CDR3 reads TGTGCCAGCAGTCCGCGCCGGGACAGAGTCTCTGGGGCCAACGTCCTGACTTTC. Protein: CASSPRRDRVSGANVLTF. The genes are TRBV27 and TRBJ2-6, with TRBD1 matching over 7 bases. CDR3 size: 18 residues. CDR1 MNHEY and CDR2 SMNVEV come from the germline V gene (reference sequence). V was pared by 5 bases and J by 0 bases, with 10 bases of the junction left unmatched.

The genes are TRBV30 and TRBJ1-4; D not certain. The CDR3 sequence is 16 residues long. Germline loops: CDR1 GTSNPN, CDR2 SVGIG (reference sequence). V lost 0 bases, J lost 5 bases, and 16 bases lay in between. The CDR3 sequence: CAWSVGRINKNEKLFF. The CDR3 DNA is TGTGCCTGGAGTGTTGGGAGGATCAACAAAAATGAAAAACTGTTTTTT.